The 13 T cell receptor beta chains given below trace back to one sample, sequenced in a study of blood T cell repertoires in COVID-19. Repertoires were generated with immunoSEQ multiplex PCR, while TCRdb's copy carries only in-frame clones and drops some. The sample includes around 110,000 clones, 86% of them seen just once. The sample comprised peripheral blood. Receptor source: a man aged 35 to 55 with acute or convalescent COVID-19.

The rearrangement links TRBV6-1 to TRBJ1-2; 8 bases agree with TRBD1. The CDR3 sequence is 15 residues long. Germline lookup yields CDR1 MNHNS and CDR2 SASEGT. V lost 1 base to trimming and J lost 8 bases; unmatched junction nucleotides: 9. The CDR3 DNA sequence: TGTGCCAGCAGTGAAGGGTTCGGACAGGGCAACGGCTACACCTTC. This codes for CASSEGFGQGNGYTF.

The chain links TRBV7-8 to TRBJ2-7; 7 bases fit TRBD1. Germline trimming cut 5 bases from V and 3 bases from J; bases unmatched to any gene: 4. CDR1 is SGHVS and CDR2 is FQNEAQ in the germline V gene. The CDR3 extends over 13 amino acids. CDR3 protein: CASSVDRDYEQYF. CDR3 nucleotide sequence: TGTGCCAGCAGCGTTGACAGGGACTACGAGCAGTACTTC.

CDR3 sequence: CASSSGGGSNQPQHF. Written as DNA, the CDR3 is TGTGCCAGCAGTAGTGGGGGGGGGTCGAATCAGCCCCAGCATTTT. The V gene is TRBV6-5, the J gene TRBJ1-5; D possibly corresponds to TRBD1 (5 bases). Germline values: CDR1 MNHEY, CDR2 SVGAGI. The CDR3 totals 15 residues. V was cut by 5 bases and J by 4 bases, with 15 bases left in between.

The genes are TRBV6-1 and TRBJ2-7; 12 nucleotides agree with TRBD1. The CDR3 contains 17 residues. The V segment lost 4 bases and the J segment 6 bases; nucleotides outside the gene matches: 13. In germline, CDR1 is MNHNS, CDR2 SASEGT. CDR3 sequence reads: CASSAGTGGTHFGEQYF. The CDR3 DNA sequence: TGTGCCAGCAGTGCCGGGACAGGGGGCACCCATTTTGGCGAGCAGTACTTC.

This clone turned up a few times. The CDR3 sequence is CASKPSRGGSKETQYF. The CDR3 coding sequence is TGTGCCAGTAAGCCCAGCCGGGGGGGATCAAAAGAGACCCAGTACTTC. The rearrangement uses TRBV19 and TRBJ2-5; 8 nucleotides agree with TRBD2. The germline CDR1 and CDR2 sequences are LNHDA and SQIVND (reference sequence). This CDR3 spans 16 amino acids. V gave up 7 bases and J gave up 3 bases; unmatched junction bases: 13. The full variable domain, its missing parts supplied by reference TRBV19 and TRBJ2-5, is DGGITQSPKYLFRKEGQNVTLSCEQNLNHDAMYWYRQDPGQGLRLIYYSQIVNDFQKGDIAEGYSVSREKKESFPLTVTSAQKNPTAFYLCASKPSRGGSKETQYFGPGTRLLVL.

The chain has TRBV6-4 and TRBJ1-1; 9 bases are a match to TRBD1. Per germline, CDR1 MRHNA and CDR2 SNTAGT. V shed 2 bases and J 4 bases; nucleotides not matched to a gene: 2. This CDR3 is built from 14 residues. The CDR3 DNA reads as TGTGCCAGCAGTGACGACAGGGGGGCCACTGAAGCTTTCTTT. Translation gives CASSDDRGATEAFF.

J is TRBJ2-3 and V is TRBV19; 7 bases are a match to TRBD1. This CDR3 spans 17 amino acids. The germline V gene has CDR1 LNHDA and CDR2 SQIVND (reference sequence). The V and J ends lost 5 bases and 0 bases, in that order; junction bases with no gene match: 11. The CDR3 nucleotides read TGTGCCAGTAGTCCCCCCGACAGGGAAACTAGCACAGATACGCAGTATTTT. Protein sequence: CASSPPDRETSTDTQYF. Full variable domain (outside the CDR3, taken from reference TRBV19 and TRBJ2-3): DGGITQSPKYLFRKEGQNVTLSCEQNLNHDAMYWYRQDPGQGLRLIYYSQIVNDFQKGDIAEGYSVSREKKESFPLTVTSAQKNPTAFYLCASSPPDRETSTDTQYFGPGTRLTVL.

This CDR3 is CASSPGQGGWGYTF. As DNA, the CDR3 is TGTGCCAGCAGTCCGGGACAGGGGGGTTGGGGCTACACCTTC. The chain couples TRBV6-5 to TRBJ1-2, with TRBD1 matching 11 bases. Germline V CDR1 and CDR2: MNHEY, SVGAGI. V lost 5 bases to trimming and J lost 8 bases; unmatched junction nucleotides: 7. The CDR3 runs 14 residues.

The chain carries TRBV19 and TRBJ1-5; TRBD1 might be the D (5 bases). The germline V gene has CDR1 LNHDA and CDR2 SQIVND (reference sequence). The ends were cut back, 4 bases at V and 5 bases at J, with 12 bases in the middle. CDR3 length: 14 residues. CDR3 region: CASSTRVLDQPQHF. The CDR3 DNA is TGTGCCAGTAGTACCAGGGTACTCGATCAGCCCCAGCATTTT. Full variable domain (remainder filled in from reference TRBV19 and TRBJ1-5): DGGITQSPKYLFRKEGQNVTLSCEQNLNHDAMYWYRQDPGQGLRLIYYSQIVNDFQKGDIAEGYSVSREKKESFPLTVTSAQKNPTAFYLCASSTRVLDQPQHFGDGTRLSIL.

The rearrangement uses TRBV7-2 and TRBJ1-6, with D unresolved. In germline, CDR1 is SGHTA, CDR2 FQGNSA. The V and J ends lost 5 bases and 7 bases respectively, with 6 bases between them. This CDR3 spans 12 amino acids. Written as DNA, the CDR3 is TGTGCCAGCAGCCCTTTGAATTCACCCCTCCACTTT. This translates into CASSPLNSPLHF.

The chain couples TRBV11-2 to TRBJ1-2, with unresolved D. Deletions cut 6 bases from V and 8 bases from J, with 19 bases between. Germline V gene sequence: CDR1 SGHAT, CDR2 FQNNGV. The CDR3 has 14 residues. CDR3 sequence: CASSFNRDGGGYTF. Here the CDR3 DNA reads TGTGCCAGCAGTTTTAATAGGGATGGCGGGGGCTACACCTTC. Based on the CDR3 plus reference TRBV11-2 and TRBJ1-2, the full variable domain is EAGVAQSPRYKIIEKRQSVAFWCNPISGHATLYWYQQILGQGPKLLIQFQNNGVVDDSQLPKDRFSAERLKGVDSTLKIQPAKLEDSAVYLCASSFNRDGGGYTFGSGTRLTVV.

The chain combines TRBV7-6 with TRBJ2-1, with 11 positions matching TRBD2. Germline V gives CDR1 SGHVS, CDR2 FNYEAQ. The junction had 5 bases not matched to a gene; V was cut back by 4 bases and J by 3 bases. The CDR3 covers 16 residues. The chain's CDR3 is CASSSLAGGHYNEQFF. DNA of the CDR3: TGTGCCAGCAGCTCCTTAGCGGGGGGGCACTACAATGAGCAGTTCTTC.

This clone appeared a few times. The CDR3 nucleotides are TGCGCCAGCAGCCAAGAAGGCGGGGGAAAGTCCACTGAAGCTTTCTTT. The encoded protein is CASSQEGGGKSTEAFF. The rearrangement links TRBV4-3 to TRBJ1-1, with a weak D call TRBD1 (5 bases). Germline values: CDR1 LGHNA, CDR2 YSLEER. Trimming removed 0 bases from V and 4 bases from J, with 15 bases in between. The CDR3 is 16 amino acids.